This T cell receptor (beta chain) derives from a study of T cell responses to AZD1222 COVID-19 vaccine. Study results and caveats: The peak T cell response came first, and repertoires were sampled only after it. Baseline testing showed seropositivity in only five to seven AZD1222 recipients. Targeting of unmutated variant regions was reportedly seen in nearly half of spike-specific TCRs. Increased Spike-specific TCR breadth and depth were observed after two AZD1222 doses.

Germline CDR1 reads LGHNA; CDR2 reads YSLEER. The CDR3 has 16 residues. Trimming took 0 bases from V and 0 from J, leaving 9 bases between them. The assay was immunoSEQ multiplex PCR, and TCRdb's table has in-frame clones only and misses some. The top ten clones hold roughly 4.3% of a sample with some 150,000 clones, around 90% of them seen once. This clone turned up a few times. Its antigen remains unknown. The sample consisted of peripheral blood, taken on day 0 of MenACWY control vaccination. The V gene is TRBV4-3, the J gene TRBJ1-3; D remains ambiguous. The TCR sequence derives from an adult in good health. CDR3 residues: CASSQDLSSSGNTIYF. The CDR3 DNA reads TGCGCCAGCAGCCAAGATCTCTCGAGCTCTGGAAACACCATATATTTT.